What follows are 32 T cell receptor beta chains derived from one specimen sequenced in a study of early T cells in non-severe SARS-CoV-2 infection. TCRdb re-analysed the 5' RACE reads in MiXCR, keeping a single row per CDR3 protein. The sample contains more than 55,000 distinct CDR3 sequences, over 10% of which appear only once. Sequences were obtained from whole blood. All receptors derive from an adult who was a healthcare worker with PCR-confirmed SARS-CoV-2 infection or an uninfected control (not recorded which).

The V and J genes are TRBV6-2 or TRBV6-3 and TRBJ1-2; tentatively, D is TRBD1 (6 bases). V was pared by 5 bases and J by 4 bases, with 11 bases between. This CDR3 spans 13 amino acids. Germline-derived CDR1 and CDR2 are MNHEY and SVGEGT. CDR3 residues: CASSDLDSYGYTF. CDR3 coding DNA: TGTGCCAGCAGTGACCTGGACAGCTATGGCTACACCTTC.

The chain couples TRBV7-2 to TRBJ2-5; D not resolved. Germline V gives CDR1 SGHTA, CDR2 FQGNSA. The V gene lost 4 bases and the J gene lost 4 bases, with 7 bases spanning the gap. The CDR3 sequence is 12 residues long. CDR3 sequence: CASSYMRETQYF. CDR3 sequence (DNA): TGTGCCAGCAGCTACATGAGAGAGACCCAGTACTTC.

The rearrangement joins TRBV7-7 to TRBJ2-5, with TRBD1 identical over 8 bases. J was trimmed by 3 bases and V by 4 bases; bases with no gene match: 10. The CDR3 length is 16 residues. Germline V CDR1 and CDR2: SSHAT, FNYEAQ (reference sequence). The chain's CDR3 is CASSSNPTGVEETQYF. CDR3 nucleotides: TGTGCCAGCAGCTCAAATCCGACAGGGGTGGAAGAGACCCAGTACTTC. Filled out from reference TRBV7-7 and TRBJ2-5, the complete variable domain reads GAGVSQSPRYKVTKRGQDVTLRCDPISSHATLYWYQQALGQGPEFLTYFNYEAQPDKSGLPSDRFSAERPEGSISTLTIQRTEQRDSAMYRCASSSNPTGVEETQYFGPGTRLLVL.

V usage is TRBV28 and J usage is TRBJ1-4; 8 bases are a match to TRBD1. The CDR3 runs 13 residues. Germline CDR1 is MDHEN and CDR2 is SYDVKM. Trimming cost V 8 bases and J 7 bases; bases outside gene matches: 6. CDR3: CASVGQGREKLFF. CDR3 DNA: TGTGCCAGCGTCGGACAGGGTCGTGAAAAACTGTTTTTT.

This clonotype showed up many times. The rearrangement uses TRBV12-3 or TRBV12-4 and TRBJ1-5; 8 nucleotides align to TRBD1. The CDR3 loop spans 16 amino acids. With V trimmed by 6 bases and J by 4 bases, 11 bases remained unmatched. CDR3 loop: CASRGGKTGVNQPQHF. CDR3 DNA: TGTGCCAGCAGAGGGGGGAAGACAGGGGTTAATCAGCCCCAGCATTTT.

This clonotype showed up many times. For the CDR3, the DNA is TGTGCCAGCAGCCAACGCGGGGGGGAAGAGACCCAGTACTTC. This translates into CASSQRGGEETQYF. The V and J genes are TRBV3-1 and TRBJ2-5; 9 bases agree with TRBD2. The germline V gene encodes CDR1 LGHDT and CDR2 YNNKEL (reference sequence). The CDR3 is 14 residues long. Unmatched junction bases numbered 1, after V lost 2 bases and J lost 3 bases.

This clonotype was seen repeatedly, ten times or more. The J gene is TRBJ1-4, the V gene TRBV4-3, with D possibly matching TRBD1 (6 bases). Per germline, CDR1 LGHNA and CDR2 YSLEER. V lost 0 bases and J 7 bases, leaving 12 bases between the germline ends. CDR3 size: 15 residues. The CDR3 coding sequence is TGCGCCAGCAGCCAAGATTCCGGGGGCGGTGAAAAACTGTTTTTT. This codes for CASSQDSGGGEKLFF.

This chain uses TRBV29-1 with TRBJ2-7; TRBD1 matches at 10 bases. V lost 7 bases, J lost 5 bases, and 2 bases stayed unmatched. The germline CDR1 and CDR2 sequences are SQVTM and ANQGSEA. The CDR3 contains 11 residues. This CDR3 is CSGGQGNEQYF. The CDR3 DNA reads TGCAGCGGGGGACAGGGGAACGAGCAGTACTTC.

The chain is built from TRBV11-2 and TRBJ1-3; 8 bases map to TRBD1. The ends lost 4 bases at V and 2 bases at J; junction bases unmatched: 4. CDR3 length: 15 residues. The germline V gene encodes CDR1 SGHAT and CDR2 FQNNGV. In DNA, the CDR3 is TGTGCCAGCAGCTCGGTGACAGGGGCTGGAAACACCATATATTTT. Its protein is CASSSVTGAGNTIYF.

This clonotype was counted many times. The V call is TRBV10-3, the J call TRBJ2-2, with 7 bases fitting TRBD2. The CDR3 is 17 residues long. In germline, CDR1 is ENHRY, CDR2 SYGVKD. J was trimmed by 1 base and V by 3 bases; bases with no gene match: 8. Here the CDR3 reads CAISDPSRGVNTGELFF. The CDR3 region has the DNA TGTGCCATCAGTGACCCCTCTCGGGGGGTGAACACCGGGGAGCTGTTTTTT.

This clonotype appeared a few times. V is TRBV7-9 and J is TRBJ1-6; maybe TRBD1 (6 bases). Trimming stripped 1 base from V and 7 bases from J, with 8 bases between. The germline V gene encodes CDR1 SEHNR and CDR2 FQNEAQ (reference sequence). The CDR3 loop spans 14 amino acids. CDR3 amino acids: CASSLGTANSPLHF. The CDR3 bases are TGTGCCAGCAGCTTAGGGACAGCGAATTCACCCCTCCACTTT.

This clonotype has ten or more counts. This rearrangement joins TRBV10-3 to TRBJ2-3, with 8 bases fitting TRBD1. With V trimmed by 10 bases and J by 2 bases, 8 bases remained unmatched. This CDR3 has 14 residues. Germline CDR1 ENHRY, CDR2 SYGVKD. This CDR3 reads CATTDREDTDTQYF. In DNA form, the CDR3 reads TGTGCCACGACGGACAGGGAAGACACAGATACGCAGTATTTT.

This clonotype appeared many times. CDR3 bases: TGTGCCAGCATGATCGGACGGGACACTGAAGCTTTCTTT. Protein: CASMIGRDTEAFF. The chain couples TRBV2 to TRBJ1-1; unclear D gene. The germline V gene encodes CDR1 SNHLY and CDR2 FYNNEI. This CDR3 comprises 13 residues. V was clipped by 7 bases and J by 3 bases, with 12 bases between them.

This clonotype appeared many times. This sequence joins TRBV7-2 and TRBJ1-1; a weak D match, TRBD1 (6 bases). V gave up 5 bases and J gave up 1 base, with 11 bases separating them. Germline V gene lookup returns CDR1 SGHTA and CDR2 FQGNSA. The CDR3 loop spans 14 amino acids. CDR3 sequence reads: CASSTLTGNTEAFF. The CDR3 nucleotides are TGTGCCAGCAGCACCCTGACAGGGAACACTGAAGCTTTCTTT.

This clonotype was seen repeatedly, ten times or more. The chain is built from TRBV20-1 and TRBJ2-7; maybe TRBD1 (6 bases). Looked up from germline, CDR1 is DFQATT and CDR2 is SNEGSKA (reference sequence). The CDR3 is 13 residues long. V was cut by 4 bases and J by 6 bases, with 16 bases left in between. CDR3 DNA sequence: TGCAGTGCTAAAGGGGGACATGCGGGCGAGCAGTACTTC. Translation gives CSAKGGHAGEQYF.

There are a few counts of this clonotype. The V gene is TRBV4-1, the J gene TRBJ2-5, with D possibly being TRBD2 (7 bases). V lost 0 bases and J lost 2, with 13 bases in between. The CDR3 loop spans 16 amino acids. Germline CDR1 reads MGHRA; CDR2 reads YSYEKL. The DNA of the CDR3 is TGCGCCAGCAGCCAAGATAGGGGGGGCCGTCAAGAGACCCAGTACTTC. It codes for CASSQDRGGRQETQYF.

This clonotype was recorded at least ten times. The V call is TRBV12-3 or TRBV12-4, the J call TRBJ2-5, with 10 bases fitting TRBD1. Germline trimming cut 6 bases from V and 5 bases from J; bases unmatched to any gene: 9. This CDR3 has 15 residues. The CDR3 here is CASSLDRGPRETQYF. Written as DNA, the CDR3 is TGTGCCAGCAGCCTCGACAGGGGGCCTCGGGAGACCCAGTACTTC.

This clonotype was seen many times. CDR3 loop: CAISHPGQEGEAFF. The CDR3 nucleotides are TGTGCCATCAGCCACCCGGGACAGGAAGGTGAAGCTTTCTTT. The gene calls are TRBV10-3 and TRBJ1-1; 8 bases are shared with TRBD1. J lost 7 bases, V lost 6 bases, and 10 bases had no gene match. The length of the CDR3 is 14 residues. Germline V gene data show CDR1 as ENHRY and CDR2 as SYGVKD.

This clonotype was detected many times. The CDR3 DNA sequence: TGCGCCAGCAGCCAAGATACGGGGGCGAACACTGAAGCTTTCTTT. This sequence encodes CASSQDTGANTEAFF. This sequence joins TRBV4-3 and TRBJ1-1, with a tentative D call TRBD1 (6 bases). There are 15 residues in the CDR3. Germline V gene data show CDR1 as LGHNA and CDR2 as YSLEER. V lost 0 bases and J lost 1, with 9 bases in between.

This clonotype was counted ten times or more. J is TRBJ2-1 and V is TRBV7-2; D might be TRBD1 or TRBD2, each matching 5 bases. The germline gives CDR1 SGHTA, CDR2 FQGNSA. CDR3 length: 15 amino acids. Trimming removed 0 bases at V and 1 base at J, with 7 bases between. CDR3 in amino acids: CASSLAGVSYNEQFF. CDR3 nucleotides: TGTGCCAGCAGCTTAGCGGGGGTATCCTACAATGAGCAGTTCTTC.

This clonotype was detected ten times or more. The V gene is TRBV6-4, the J gene TRBJ1-2, with unresolved D. Trimming left V 5 bases short and J 0 bases short, with 10 bases between. The CDR3 runs 14 residues. The germline CDR1 and CDR2 sequences are MRHNA and SNTAGT. CDR3 bases: TGTGCCAGCAGTCCAGACGGGACTAACTATGGCTACACCTTC. It specifies CASSPDGTNYGYTF.

There are a few counts of this clonotype. The genes are TRBV6-2 or TRBV6-3 and TRBJ2-7; 10 nucleotides match TRBD1. Germline V lookup: CDR1 MNHEY, CDR2 SVGEGT. The CDR3 sequence is 13 residues long. With V trimmed by 6 bases and J by 5 bases, 4 bases remained unmatched. Here the CDR3 DNA reads TGTGCCAGCAGCACCGGGACAGGGGACGAGCAGTACTTC. This translates into CASSTGTGDEQYF.

At least ten counts were recorded for this clonotype. The J gene is TRBJ2-2, the V gene TRBV10-3; D is possibly TRBD1 (6 bases). The CDR3 contains 15 residues. CDR1 is ENHRY, CDR2 SYGVKD, per germline. The V end lost 10 bases, the J end lost 6 bases, and 21 bases lay between the germline ends. This chain's CDR3 is CATEDRPSGAGELFF. The CDR3 DNA reads as TGTGCCACCGAGGACAGACCTTCTGGGGCCGGGGAGCTGTTTTTT.

There are many counts of this clonotype. Written as DNA, the CDR3 is TGTGCCATCAGGGAAAGACTAGCGGCATCCTACAATGAGCAGTTCTTC. Encoded protein: CAIRERLAASYNEQFF. The chain recombines TRBV10-3 with TRBJ2-1; 9 nucleotides line up with TRBD2. The germline gives CDR1 ENHRY, CDR2 SYGVKD. Trimming at V came to 6 bases and at J to 1 base, leaving 7 bases not matched to a gene. The CDR3 sequence is 16 residues long.

The rearrangement links TRBV5-5 to TRBJ1-1; D is unresolved. Trimming shortened V by 0 bases and J by 5 bases, and 11 bases separated the two germline ends. This CDR3 comprises 14 residues. CDR1 and CDR2 from the germline V gene are SGHKS and YYEKEE (reference sequence). CDR3 sequence: CASSLGPPGTEAFF. DNA for the CDR3: TGTGCCAGCAGCTTGGGTCCCCCGGGGACTGAAGCTTTCTTT.

This clonotype was counted ten times or more. This sequence joins TRBV12-5 and TRBJ2-1; D remains ambiguous. Germline V CDR1 and CDR2: LGHNT, FRNRAP. The CDR3 sequence is 12 residues long. The V end lost 0 bases, the J end lost 9 bases, and 6 bases lay between the germline ends. The CDR3: CASGLVPGEQFF. CDR3 DNA: TGTGCTAGTGGTTTGGTCCCGGGTGAGCAGTTCTTC.

This clonotype turned up a few times. The chain uses TRBV2 and TRBJ1-5; D uncertain. Trimming removed 2 bases at V and 6 bases at J, with 11 bases between. Germline CDR1 and CDR2: SNHLY and FYNNEI. This CDR3 contains 14 residues. DNA for the CDR3: TGTGCCAGCAGTGAACGGGTTCTTGGTCAGCCCCAGCATTTT. It yields the protein CASSERVLGQPQHF.

This chain connects TRBV29-1 to TRBJ1-2; D might be TRBD1 (5 bases). The CDR3 has 13 amino acids. Trimming pared 4 bases from V and 1 base from J, leaving 10 bases between. CDR1 and CDR2 (germline): SQVTM, ANQGSEA. CDR3 region: CSVVRGDNYGYTF. The DNA for the CDR3 is TGCAGCGTTGTGCGGGGCGATAACTATGGCTACACCTTC. Full variable domain (rest looked up from reference TRBV29-1 and TRBJ1-2): SAVISQKPSRDICQRGTSLTIQCQVDSQVTMMFWYRQQPGQSLTLIATANQGSEATYESGFVIDKFPISRPNLTFSTLTVSNMSPEDSSIYLCSVVRGDNYGYTFGSGTRLTVV.

This clonotype has only a few counts. CDR3 amino acids: CATLELNTEAFF. In DNA form, the CDR3 reads TGTGCCACCCTAGAGTTGAACACTGAAGCTTTCTTT. This chain links TRBV7-9 with TRBJ1-1; D gene ambiguous. The CDR3 runs 12 residues. The V gene's germline CDR1 is SEHNR and CDR2 FQNEAQ (reference sequence). V was clipped by 10 bases and J by 0 bases, with 9 bases between them.

This clonotype has only a few counts. This chain uses TRBV9 with TRBJ2-1, with 8 nucleotides matching TRBD2. With V trimmed by 3 bases and J by 0 bases, 2 bases remained unmatched. The CDR3 contains 15 residues. Germline-derived CDR1 and CDR2 are SGDLS and YYNGEE. CDR3 sequence reads: CASSGSGNSYNEQFF. DNA for the CDR3: TGTGCCAGCAGCGGTAGCGGGAACTCCTACAATGAGCAGTTCTTC. The variable domain in full, completed from reference TRBV9 and TRBJ2-1, reads DSGVTQTPKHLITATGQRVTLRCSPRSGDLSVYWYQQSLDQGLQFLIQYYNGEERAKGNILERFSAQQFPDLHSELNLSSLELGDSALYFCASSGSGNSYNEQFFGPGTRLTVL.

The V and J genes are TRBV5-4 and TRBJ1-2; TRBD1 aligns across 10 bases. This CDR3 has 16 amino acids. V lost 5 bases to trimming and J lost 2 bases; unmatched junction nucleotides: 9. Germline V gives CDR1 SGHNT, CDR2 YYREEE (reference sequence). Here the CDR3 reads CASSSSAGQGNYGYTF. In DNA form, the CDR3 reads TGTGCCAGCAGTTCCTCGGCGGGACAGGGGAACTATGGCTACACCTTC.

This rearrangement joins TRBV19 to TRBJ2-3, with D hard to call. Germline V CDR1 and CDR2: LNHDA, SQIVND (reference sequence). Trimming removed 5 bases from V and 1 base from J, with 10 bases in between. The CDR3 is 14 amino acids. The CDR3 spells CASSPLSGTDTQYF. The DNA for the CDR3 is TGTGCCAGTAGTCCCCTGTCCGGCACAGATACGCAGTATTTT.